The 21 T cell receptor beta chains below all came from one sample that was sequenced in a study of cytomegalovirus exposure and HLA in healthy donors. The PCR had 60 Vbeta and 13 Jbeta primers. Only in-frame clones appear in the TCRdb table, and some are missing; sequencing was by immunoSEQ multiplex PCR. The sample yields more than 85,000 clones, around 76% seen once. The source material was PBMCs. The receptors here all came from a man in his forties in good health and CMV-seropositive.

V gene TRBV18 combines with J gene TRBJ2-5; D might be TRBD2 (6 bases). V dropped 6 bases and J dropped 1 base, with 9 bases sitting between them. CDR1 KGHSH and CDR2 LQKENI come from the germline V gene. The CDR3 sequence is 13 residues long. The CDR3 protein is CASSLGLQETQYF. CDR3 sequence (DNA): TGTGCCAGCTCCCTGGGACTCCAAGAGACCCAGTACTTC.

Notes on this clone: Other DNA sequences in this specimen translate into the identical CDR3. The rearrangement joins TRBV5-1 to TRBJ1-5; D remains unclear. The length of the CDR3 is 15 residues. V lost 4 bases and J lost 4, with 15 bases in between. Per germline, CDR1 SGHRS and CDR2 YFSETQ. CDR3 loop: CASSLEGVGNQPQHF. CDR3 DNA: TGCGCCAGCAGCCTAGAGGGAGTCGGGAATCAGCCCCAGCATTTT. Drawing the rest from reference TRBV5-1 and TRBJ1-5, the complete variable domain is KAGVTQTPRYLIKTRGQQVTLSCSPISGHRSVSWYQQTPGQGLQFLFEYFSETQRNKGNFPGRFSGRQFSNSRSEMNVSTLELGDSALYLCASSLEGVGNQPQHFGDGTRLSIL.

Only a few counts were recorded for this clone. The V and J genes are TRBV4-2 and TRBJ2-3; 9 bases align to TRBD2. From germline, CDR1 is LGHNA and CDR2 YNFKEQ. The V segment lost 4 bases and the J segment 0 bases; nucleotides outside the gene matches: 20. CDR3 length: 21 amino acids. CDR3 protein: CASSPPGGGGANLGSTDTQYF. CDR3 coding DNA: TGTGCCAGCAGCCCCCCCGGGGGCGGGGGGGCCAATTTAGGTAGCACAGATACGCAGTATTTT.

This rearrangement joins TRBV4-3 to TRBJ2-4; D gene unclear. This CDR3 has 13 residues. The V gene lost 1 base and the J gene lost 6 bases, with 7 bases spanning the gap. Germline lookup yields CDR1 LGHNA and CDR2 YSLEER. The CDR3: CASSQVPGNIQYF. CDR3 nucleotide sequence: TGCGCCAGCAGCCAAGTCCCGGGAAACATTCAGTACTTC.

The V and J genes are TRBV7-2 and TRBJ1-5; D unclear. The germline V gene encodes CDR1 SGHTA and CDR2 FQGNSA. Between the trimmed V and J ends, which lost 5 bases and 0 bases, there was a span of 17 bases. This CDR3 region has 17 residues. The CDR3 loop is CASSPSGQLYSNQPQHF. CDR3 sequence (DNA): TGTGCCAGCAGCCCGAGTGGGCAACTCTATAGCAATCAGCCCCAGCATTTT.

CDR3 protein: CASSWGDRGGYGYTF. CDR3 DNA: TGTGCCAGCAGCTGGGGGGACAGGGGTGGCTATGGCTACACCTTC. V usage is TRBV28 and J usage is TRBJ1-2; the match to TRBD1 covers 10 bases. Germline V gives CDR1 MDHEN, CDR2 SYDVKM. This CDR3 has 15 amino acids. After removal of 6 bases from V and 4 bases from J, the junction contained 8 bases not matched to a gene.

This chain's CDR3 is CASSLNRDRGEQYF. The CDR3 DNA follows: TGTGCCAGCAGTTTAAATCGGGACAGGGGCGAGCAGTACTTC. The genes are TRBV25-1 and TRBJ2-7; 10 bases align to TRBD1. The CDR3 contains 14 residues. From germline, CDR1 is MGHDK and CDR2 SYGVNS. V gave up 5 bases and J gave up 6 bases; unmatched junction bases: 7.

V usage is TRBV2 and J usage is TRBJ1-1; 8 bases line up with TRBD1. CDR3 length: 14 residues. Trimming took 7 bases from V and 6 from J; bases not matched to a gene: 10. CDR1 and CDR2 (germline): SNHLY, FYNNEI. The CDR3 DNA reads as TGTGCCAGCAAATCGACAGGGGTTCAGGCTGAAGCTTTCTTT. It yields the protein CASKSTGVQAEAFF.

This clone was observed a few times. This chain connects TRBV5-1 to TRBJ2-7; 9 nucleotides line up with TRBD1. This CDR3 has 14 residues. The V gene's germline CDR1 is SGHRS and CDR2 YFSETQ. V was clipped by 4 bases and J by 6 bases; unmatched bases: 8. The CDR3 loop is CASSLGQGEAEQYF. CDR3 nucleotide sequence: TGCGCCAGCAGCCTGGGACAGGGTGAGGCCGAGCAGTACTTC.

The chain carries TRBV18 and TRBJ2-3; 8 bases fit TRBD2. Germline lookup yields CDR1 KGHSH and CDR2 LQKENI. This CDR3 comprises 15 residues. V lost 2 bases, J lost 3 bases, and 4 bases stayed unmatched. The CDR3 region is CASSPSGGGTDTQYF. The CDR3 coding sequence is TGTGCCAGCTCACCAAGCGGGGGCGGTACAGATACGCAGTATTTT. Based on the CDR3 plus reference TRBV18 and TRBJ2-3, the full variable domain is NAGVMQNPRHLVRRRGQEARLRCSPMKGHSHVYWYRQLPEEGLKFMVYLQKENIIDESGMPKERFSAEFPKEGPSILRIQQVVRGDSAAYFCASSPSGGGTDTQYFGPGTRLTVL.

The chain is built from TRBV27 and TRBJ2-7; the D gene is possibly TRBD2 (6 bases). The germline CDR1 and CDR2 sequences are MNHEY and SMNVEV (reference sequence). V lost 7 bases, J lost 3 bases, and 22 bases lay in between. The CDR3 is 16 residues long. In DNA, the CDR3 is TGTGCCAGCAAGGTGTACGCGGGACGAGGGTACTACGAGCAGTACTTC. Its translation: CASKVYAGRGYYEQYF.

A few counts support this clone. J is TRBJ2-3 and V is TRBV4-2; 8 bases match TRBD1. The CDR3 spans 16 residues. V shed 1 base, J shed 6 bases, and the junction held 9 bases outside the gene matches. Germline CDR1 reads LGHNA; CDR2 reads YNFKEQ. CDR3 sequence (DNA): TGTGCCAGCAGCCAAGGGAGTGGACAGGGAACGGATACGCAGTATTTT. It is translated as CASSQGSGQGTDTQYF.

This chain links TRBV6-5 with TRBJ1-2; no clear D gene. Trimming took off 2 bases at V and 4 bases at J, with 8 bases between the two ends. The CDR3 sequence is 13 residues long. Germline V gives CDR1 MNHEY, CDR2 SVGAGI. The CDR3 nucleotides are TGTGCCAGCAGTTACCTAAACTCCTATGGCTACACCTTC. It codes for CASSYLNSYGYTF.

The chain couples TRBV19 to TRBJ2-3; D is possibly TRBD2 (7 bases). This CDR3 is built from 16 residues. Looked up from germline, CDR1 is LNHDA and CDR2 is SQIVND (reference sequence). V dropped 10 bases and J dropped 0 bases, with 20 bases sitting between them. CDR3 amino acids: CAIKEGGGPSTDTQYF. The CDR3 region has the DNA TGTGCCATTAAGGAAGGGGGGGGCCCAAGCACAGATACGCAGTATTTT.

As for this clone: One end of the junction fails to match germline, which may point to a read error. V is TRBV6-1 and J is TRBJ2-7; the D gene is possibly TRBD2 (6 bases). This CDR3 contains 13 residues. The germline gives CDR1 MNHNS, CDR2 SASEGT. The CDR3 spells CAISVAGGNEQYF. The CDR3 DNA is TGTGCCATCAGTGTCGCCGGGGGTAACGAGCAGTACTTC.

The CDR3 DNA sequence: TGTGCCAGCAGTTCACAGTGGGTTGCGGAGACCCAGTACTTC. Its translation is CASSSQWVAETQYF. The genes are TRBV11-2 and TRBJ2-5; D not resolved. The germline CDR1 and CDR2 sequences are SGHAT and FQNNGV. The CDR3 has 14 amino acids. The V end lost 6 bases, the J end lost 5 bases, and 16 bases lay between the germline ends.

This clone was seen once. The chain links TRBV18 to TRBJ1-5; 11 bases line up with TRBD1. With V trimmed by 3 bases and J by 7 bases, 8 bases remained unmatched. This CDR3 spans 16 amino acids. Germline loops: CDR1 KGHSH, CDR2 LQKENI. The CDR3 bases are TGTGCCAGCTCACCTGGACAGGGGGCTCATCGACAGCCCCAGCATTTT. This translates into CASSPGQGAHRQPQHF.

The chain uses TRBV7-2 and TRBJ1-5; 8 bases agree with TRBD1. Germline CDR1 reads SGHTA; CDR2 reads FQGNSA. The CDR3 contains 13 residues. The V segment lost 3 bases and the J segment 5 bases; nucleotides outside the gene matches: 0. CDR3 nucleotide sequence: TGTGCCAGCAGCTTGACAGGGGATCAGCCCCAGCATTTT. It yields the protein CASSLTGDQPQHF.

This clone was recorded only once. This CDR3 is CASSQAAGASYEQYF. The CDR3 DNA sequence: TGCGCCAGCAGCCAAGCTGCGGGGGCCTCCTACGAGCAGTACTTC. This chain joins TRBV4-1 and TRBJ2-5; D may be TRBD2 (7 bases). Gene TRBJ2-7 matches the end of the DNA better, so the J call may be wrong. CDR3 size: 15 residues. CDR1 MGHRA and CDR2 YSYEKL come from the germline V gene.

The CDR3 DNA sequence: TGTGCCAGCAGCTCAACCCGGGACAGGGGCAAACCTGGCTACACCTTC. Encoded protein: CASSSTRDRGKPGYTF. The chain combines TRBV7-2 with TRBJ1-2; 10 bases line up with TRBD1. The trim removed 4 bases at V and 7 bases at J, leaving 12 bases unmatched. Germline V gene sequence: CDR1 SGHTA, CDR2 FQGNSA. CDR3 size: 16 residues.

This sequence joins TRBV30 and TRBJ2-7, with D perhaps TRBD1 (6 bases). The CDR3 loop spans 15 amino acids. Between the trimmed V and J ends, which lost 0 bases and 7 bases, there was a span of 19 bases. Germline-derived CDR1 and CDR2 are GTSNPN and SVGIG (reference sequence). The CDR3 region is CAWSVRQVRGGEQYF. The CDR3 region has the DNA TGTGCCTGGAGTGTACGACAGGTCAGAGGCGGGGAGCAGTACTTC. Based on the CDR3 plus reference TRBV30 and TRBJ2-7, the full variable domain is SQTIHQWPATLVQPVGSPLSLECTVEGTSNPNLYWYRQAAGRGLQLLFYSVGIGQISSEVPQNLSASRPQDRQFILSSKKLLLSDSGFYLCAWSVRQVRGGEQYFGPGTRLTVT.